This TCR beta chain was sequenced for a study of HIV-infected children after antiretroviral therapy interruption. Whole-study context: Most participating children were previously exposed to EBV and CMV.

There are many counts of this clonotype. A 3' RACE protocol on RNA, with unique molecular identifiers, produced the TCR library. TCRdb called the 3' RACE reads again in MiXCR, with one record for every CDR3 protein. The sample records more than 85,000 distinct CDR3 sequences, approximately 6.9% being singletons. The ends were cut back, 6 bases at V and 4 bases at J, with 15 bases in the middle. This CDR3 has 13 amino acids. Germline CDR1 reads SQVTM; CDR2 reads ANQGSEA. Stated treatment: PENTA 11 planned treatment interruption arm or continuous ART arm. At least 5 million viable PBMCs were required per cryopreserved sample.

This receptor was obtained from a pool of human donors with HIV. The chain couples TRBV29-1 to TRBJ2-5; a weak D match, TRBD1 (6 bases). Sequenced material: CD45RA+ CD4+ T cells from PBMCs, pooled from several time points, taken from a donor given antiretroviral therapy, either interrupted or continuous. Subset specified: naive CD4+ CD45RA+ CD45RO- T cells. CDR3 in DNA: TGCAGCGTCGGCACAGGGTTCGGAGAGACCCAGTACTTC. This gives the protein CSVGTGFGETQYF.